The rows below give T cell receptor beta chains drawn from one sample of a study of T-cell memory formation after mild COVID-19. A single record per CDR3 protein comes from TCRdb applying MiXCR to the 5' RACE reads. This sample yields over 70,000 distinct CDR3 sequences, of which roughly 16% are seen a single time; approximately 40% belongs to the top ten. Sequenced material: PBMCs or a T cell subset sorted from them (not recorded which). All receptors come from a man aged 18-30 years who had mild COVID-19 (a few samples of this study predate the infection). Cell type and time point are not known. Each CDR3 is given with its conserved first and last residue. A D gene is named only where the DNA matches it firmly. Clone size appears in some rows only: once, few, many, or a class for an expanded clone.

-	TRBJ1-5	TRBV7-9	16	few	CASSFYPVDGNQPQHF	TGTGCCAGCAGCTTTTACCCTGTGGATGGCAATCAGCCCCAGCATTTT
TRBD2	TRBJ2-1	TRBV5-1	16	many	CASSSVTSGRYNEQFF	TGCGCCAGCAGCTCGGTGACTAGCGGGAGGTACAATGAGCAGTTCTTC
-	TRBJ2-1	TRBV19	11	-	CASLTGNEQFF	TGTGCCAGTCTTACAGGGAATGAGCAGTTCTTC
-	TRBJ2-1	TRBV6-2/TRBV6-3	16	medium-sized	CASRYLAEGGHNEQFF	TGTGCCAGCAGATACCTAGCGGAGGGGGGGCACAATGAGCAGTTCTTC
-	TRBJ2-1	TRBV7-2	11	few	CASSFTYEQFF	TGTGCCAGCAGCTTCACCTATGAGCAGTTCTTC
TRBD2	TRBJ2-3	TRBV6-2/TRBV6-3	14	few	CASSLSAGADTQYF	TGTGCCAGCAGTCTCTCTGCGGGGGCAGATACGCAGTATTTT
TRBD2	TRBJ2-6	TRBV7-3	18	many	CASSLSSGSYSGANVLTF	TGTGCCAGCAGCCTCTCTAGCGGGAGCTACTCTGGGGCCAACGTCCTGACTTTC
-	TRBJ2-3	TRBV20-1	15	few	CSASGHFQNTDTQYF	TGCAGTGCCTCGGGACACTTCCAGAACACAGATACGCAGTATTTT
TRBD2	TRBJ2-5	TRBV7-8	20	-	CASSSTRRERGPKSRETQYF	TGTGCCAGCAGCTCCACCCGCAGGGAGCGGGGCCCCAAATCCCGTGAGACCCAGTACTTC
TRBD1	TRBJ1-5	TRBV4-1	15	few	CASSQDRGPGQPQHF	TGCGCCAGCAGCCAAGACAGGGGGCCGGGACAGCCCCAGCATTTT
-	TRBJ2-7	TRBV5-6	14	few	CASSPGTGDYEQYF	TGTGCCAGCAGCCCCGGGACCGGAGACTACGAGCAGTACTTC
-	TRBJ2-6	TRBV4-3	16	few	CASSQEGVSGANVLTF	TGCGCCAGCAGCCAAGAGGGGGTGTCTGGGGCCAACGTCCTGACTTTC
TRBD1	TRBJ1-6	TRBV6-2/TRBV6-3	13	few	CASRPGGGSPLHF	TGTGCCAGCCGCCCAGGGGGCGGCTCACCCCTCCACTTT
-	TRBJ2-3	TRBV28	15	few	CASSTRGGSTDTQYF	TGTGCCAGCAGTACCCGTGGGGGGAGCACAGATACGCAGTATTTT